The 27 T cell receptor beta chains below were found in one sample sequenced in a study of cytomegalovirus exposure and HLA in healthy donors. The method was immunoSEQ multiplex PCR; TCRdb's version includes in-frame clones alone and lacks a portion of them. There are roughly 250,000 clones in the sample; roughly 89% occur only once, and 2.6% lies in the top ten. Material for sequencing was PBMCs. All receptors derive from a man aged 18 to 30 in good health and CMV-seronegative.

The chain links TRBV2 to TRBJ2-1, with 7 nucleotides matching TRBD1. There are 13 residues in the CDR3. V was clipped by 7 bases and J by 6 bases; unmatched bases: 6. Germline loops: CDR1 SNHLY, CDR2 FYNNEI. The DNA for the CDR3 is TGTGCCAGCAACTTACAGGGGTCCAATGAGCAGTTCTTC. It encodes CASNLQGSNEQFF.

This clone has only one observation. The CDR3 DNA follows: TGCGCCAGCAGCTTCGGGGGAGAGATTTCACCCCTCCACTTT. Its protein product is CASSFGGEISPLHF. The V gene is TRBV5-1, the J gene TRBJ1-6; TRBD1 might be the D (5 bases). Per germline, CDR1 SGHRS and CDR2 YFSETQ. CDR3 length: 14 amino acids. Trimming took 2 bases from V and 9 from J, leaving 12 bases between them.

J is TRBJ2-2 and V is TRBV9, with a weak D call TRBD2 (6 bases). Per germline, CDR1 SGDLS and CDR2 YYNGEE. The CDR3 totals 15 residues. Between the trimmed V and J ends, which lost 3 bases and 1 base, there was a span of 10 bases. The DNA of the CDR3 is TGTGCCAGCAGCGCCCGCGGGATGAACACCGGGGAGCTGTTTTTT. Translated, it gives CASSARGMNTGELFF.

To note about this clone: One junction end disagrees with the germline gene, perhaps due to a read error. This sequence joins TRBV7-3 and TRBJ2-5; D unclear. The CDR3 has 13 residues. The germline V gene encodes CDR1 SGHTA and CDR2 FQGTGA. The CDR3 nucleotides are TGTGCCAGCAGTCAAACCCCTCAAGAGGCCCAGTACTTC. This translates into CASSQTPQEAQYF. The whole variable domain, filled in from reference TRBV7-3 and TRBJ2-5, reads GAGVSQTPSNKVTEKGKYVELRCDPISGHTALYWYRQSLGQGPEFLIYFQGTGAADDSGLPNDRFFAVRPEGSVSTLKIQRTERGDSAVYLCASSQTPQEAQYFGPGTRLLVL.

CDR3 bases: TGCGCCAGCAGCCACTCCATAGCGGGAGGTTACAATGAGCAGTTCTTC. This sequence encodes CASSHSIAGGYNEQFF. This chain uses TRBV4-3 with TRBJ2-1; 10 bases line up with TRBD2. Looked up from germline, CDR1 is LGHNA and CDR2 is YSLEER. This CDR3 is built from 16 residues. The V gene end was trimmed by 3 bases and the J gene end by 4 bases; junction bases not matched to a gene: 6.

The chain uses TRBV11-2 and TRBJ2-7; the match to TRBD2 covers 13 bases. This CDR3 is built from 16 residues. The J segment lost 2 bases and the V segment lost 2 bases, leaving 3 bases of the junction unmatched. Germline values: CDR1 SGHAT, CDR2 FQNNGV. The CDR3 coding sequence is TGTGCCAGCAGCTTACGACTAGCGGGGGGCACCTACGAGCAGTACTTC. Translation: CASSLRLAGGTYEQYF. Full variable domain (remainder filled in from reference TRBV11-2 and TRBJ2-7): EAGVAQSPRYKIIEKRQSVAFWCNPISGHATLYWYQQILGQGPKLLIQFQNNGVVDDSQLPKDRFSAERLKGVDSTLKIQPAKLEDSAVYLCASSLRLAGGTYEQYFGPGTRLTVT.

This clone was recorded only once. V usage is TRBV7-2 and J usage is TRBJ1-5; weak D call: TRBD1 (6 bases). V gave up 4 bases and J gave up 6 bases, with 13 bases separating them. This CDR3 comprises 14 residues. Germline CDR1 reads SGHTA; CDR2 reads FQGNSA. Here the CDR3 DNA reads TGTGCCAGCAGCTCGAAAGGGGGGGTTCAGCCCCAGCATTTT. Its protein is CASSSKGGVQPQHF.

The chain couples TRBV9 to TRBJ2-3; perhaps TRBD2 as D (6 bases). The germline V gene encodes CDR1 SGDLS and CDR2 YYNGEE. The CDR3 has 13 amino acids. Trimming stripped 2 bases from V and 5 bases from J, with 9 bases between. This chain's CDR3 is CASSVGGVDTQYF. CDR3 coding DNA: TGTGCCAGCAGCGTGGGCGGGGTAGATACGCAGTATTTT.

CDR3 nucleotides: TGTGCCAGCAGCCCGAGGACAACTGCCTACGAGCAGTACTTC. It translates to CASSPRTTAYEQYF. The chain couples TRBV7-9 to TRBJ2-7; D is perhaps TRBD1 (5 bases). This CDR3 spans 14 amino acids. Germline V gives CDR1 SEHNR, CDR2 FQNEAQ (reference sequence). The V end was cut by 5 bases, the J end by 2 bases, with 13 bases between.

This chain links TRBV28 with TRBJ1-6; D might be TRBD1 (6 bases). V was cut by 5 bases and J by 13 bases, with 15 bases left in between. CDR1 MDHEN and CDR2 SYDVKM come from the germline V gene. The CDR3 covers 13 residues. Here the CDR3 reads CASSQNAGVPLHF. Written as DNA, the CDR3 is TGTGCCAGCAGTCAGAATGCAGGGGTTCCCCTCCACTTT.

This chain uses TRBV19 with TRBJ2-1; 10 bases line up with TRBD1. The junction had 6 bases not matched to a gene; V was cut back by 6 bases and J by 4 bases. The CDR3 consists of 15 residues. The germline CDR1 and CDR2 sequences are LNHDA and SQIVND (reference sequence). The DNA of the CDR3 is TGTGCCAGTAGCTTGGGGACAGGGGAGTACAATGAGCAGTTCTTC. Translation gives CASSLGTGEYNEQFF.

This clone was observed a few times. The V and J genes are TRBV11-2 and TRBJ2-7; no clear D gene. The CDR3 has 13 residues. V was shortened by 0 bases and J by 9 bases, with 12 bases between the two germline ends. Germline CDR1 and CDR2: SGHAT and FQNNGV. The CDR3 loop reads CASSLEPGSGQYF. CDR3 DNA: TGTGCCAGCAGCTTAGAGCCCGGCTCAGGGCAGTACTTC.

This clone was recorded once. The chain couples TRBV27 to TRBJ2-2; 7 bases are shared with TRBD1. V was pared by 7 bases and J by 5 bases, with 10 bases of the junction left unmatched. This CDR3 has 15 residues. Per the germline V gene, CDR1 is MNHEY and CDR2 is SMNVEV (reference sequence). The CDR3 coding sequence is TGTGCCAGCACACCTCCGGGACAGTCGACCGGGGAGCTGTTTTTT. Amino acid sequence: CASTPPGQSTGELFF.

The rearrangement links TRBV28 to TRBJ2-7; maybe TRBD1 (5 bases). CDR1 and CDR2 from the germline V gene are MDHEN and SYDVKM. V gave up 6 bases and J gave up 4 bases, with 22 bases separating them. The CDR3 length is 16 residues. This chain's CDR3 is CASSQLVGRAFYEQYF. In nucleotides, the CDR3 is TGTGCCAGCAGCCAACTCGTGGGCAGGGCATTTTACGAGCAGTACTTC.

The gene calls are TRBV9 and TRBJ1-2; D gene ambiguous. CDR1 is SGDLS and CDR2 is YYNGEE in the germline V gene. The CDR3 totals 12 residues. The germline V and J ends were trimmed by 4 bases and 3 bases, with 7 bases remaining between them. This chain's CDR3 is CASSRADYGYTF. CDR3 bases: TGTGCCAGCAGCCGTGCGGACTATGGCTACACCTTC.

The chain joins TRBV5-4 to TRBJ1-2, with D unclear. The CDR3 has 12 residues. Trimming pared 0 bases from V and 4 bases from J, leaving 4 bases between. CDR1 is SGHNT, CDR2 YYREEE, per germline (reference sequence). CDR3 bases: TGTGCCAGCAGCTTGGCCAGCTATGGCTACACCTTC. Its translation: CASSLASYGYTF. The variable domain in full, with the rest retrieved from reference TRBV5-4 and TRBJ1-2, is ETGVTQSPTHLIKTRGQQVTLRCSSQSGHNTVSWYQQALGQGPQFIFQYYREEENGRGNFPPRFSGLQFPNYSSELNVNALELDDSALYLCASSLASYGYTFGSGTRLTVV.

The rearrangement joins TRBV7-2 to TRBJ2-7; tentatively, D is TRBD2 (6 bases). V was pared by 0 bases and J by 4 bases, with 13 bases between. CDR3 length: 15 amino acids. Germline V gene lookup returns CDR1 SGHTA and CDR2 FQGNSA. CDR3 DNA: TGTGCCAGCAGCTTAGCCCGGGAGCCCGAGTACGAGCAGTACTTC. Translation: CASSLAREPEYEQYF.

The chain is built from TRBV11-3 and TRBJ2-5, with 9 nucleotides matching TRBD2. Germline CDR1 reads SGHNT; CDR2 reads YENEEA. The junction had 3 bases not matched to a gene; V was cut back by 5 bases and J by 8 bases. The CDR3 is 12 amino acids. CDR3 amino acids: CASSPSGDTQYF. In DNA, the CDR3 is TGTGCCAGCAGCCCTAGCGGGGACACCCAGTACTTC.

This clone was found a few times. The genes are TRBV6-1 and TRBJ1-5, with D possibly being TRBD1 (6 bases). Germline CDR1 and CDR2: MNHNS and SASEGT. The CDR3 runs 19 residues. V shed 2 bases and J shed 2 bases, with 22 bases lying between them. CDR3 loop: CASSELVGRGRLRNQPQHF. Here the CDR3 DNA reads TGTGCCAGCAGTGAACTCGTAGGGAGGGGGAGGCTTCGCAATCAGCCCCAGCATTTT.

J is TRBJ2-3 and V is TRBV28, with 8 bases lining up with TRBD2. The CDR3 length is 15 residues. Germline loops: CDR1 MDHEN, CDR2 SYDVKM. After removal of 3 bases from V and 4 bases from J, the junction contained 6 bases not matched to a gene. The CDR3 region is CASSFLAGSADTQYF. Written as DNA, the CDR3 is TGTGCCAGCAGTTTCTTAGCGGGAAGTGCAGATACGCAGTATTTT. Complete variable domain (other parts from reference TRBV28 and TRBJ2-3): DVKVTQSSRYLVKRTGEKVFLECVQDMDHENMFWYRQDPGLGLRLIYFSYDVKMKEKGDIPEGYSVSREKKERFSLILESASTNQTSMYLCASSFLAGSADTQYFGPGTRLTVL.

The chain combines TRBV19 with TRBJ2-3; D perhaps matches TRBD2 (5 bases). Germline CDR1 LNHDA, CDR2 SQIVND (reference sequence). This CDR3 spans 15 amino acids. Trimming took off 11 bases at V and 2 bases at J, with 20 bases between the two ends. The CDR3 DNA reads as TGTGCCGTGGGCGGCGGACTGCCGTTCACAGATACGCAGTATTTT. It yields the protein CAVGGGLPFTDTQYF.

This clone was found once. The rearrangement uses TRBV28 and TRBJ2-2; D call uncertain. Germline assignment: CDR1 MDHEN and CDR2 SYDVKM. The CDR3 is made up of 14 amino acids. V was cut by 7 bases and J by 6 bases, with 15 bases left in between. The CDR3 coding sequence is TGTGCCAGCATGTCTAGTTTTGGCTCCGGGGAGCTGTTTTTT. It is translated as CASMSSFGSGELFF.

The chain combines TRBV7-3 with TRBJ2-1; tentative D call: TRBD2 (7 bases). V gave up 4 bases and J gave up 4 bases, with 17 bases separating them. Germline V gene lookup returns CDR1 SGHTA and CDR2 FQGTGA. The CDR3 is 16 residues long. CDR3 sequence reads: CASSSRQGGGYNEQFF. The CDR3 DNA follows: TGTGCCAGCAGCTCGCGGCAAGGGGGAGGGTACAATGAGCAGTTCTTC.

The chain has TRBV9 and TRBJ2-7, with a tentative D call TRBD1 (7 bases). From germline, CDR1 is SGDLS and CDR2 YYNGEE. The germline V and J ends were trimmed by 0 bases and 5 bases, with 12 bases remaining between them. The CDR3 is 14 amino acids. The CDR3 region has the DNA TGTGCCAGCAGCGTAGGTCAGGGGGAGGACGAGCAGTACTTC. It specifies CASSVGQGEDEQYF.

This rearrangement joins TRBV10-2 to TRBJ2-1, with 8 bases matching TRBD2. CDR1 is WSHSY, CDR2 SAAADI, per germline. The CDR3 sequence is 15 residues long. J gave up 6 bases and V 6 bases, and 10 bases lay outside the gene matches. The CDR3 sequence is CASRGRTSRGNEQFF. The CDR3, as DNA: TGCGCCAGCAGGGGCAGGACTAGCAGGGGCAATGAGCAGTTCTTC.

The table lists this clone with a few counts. J is TRBJ2-7 and V is TRBV5-1; 8 nucleotides line up with TRBD1. Germline CDR1 SGHRS, CDR2 YFSETQ. V lost 0 bases, J lost 2 bases, and 4 bases stayed unmatched. The length of the CDR3 is 15 residues. The CDR3 loop is CASSLDGQGPYEQYF. The DNA of the CDR3 is TGCGCCAGCAGCTTGGATGGACAGGGTCCCTACGAGCAGTACTTC.

The V call is TRBV28, the J call TRBJ2-7; TRBD1 aligns across 8 bases. Germline V gene data show CDR1 as MDHEN and CDR2 as SYDVKM. V lost 0 bases to trimming and J lost 4 bases; unmatched junction nucleotides: 11. The CDR3 is made up of 17 amino acids. The CDR3 protein is CASSLWAPGQGIYEQYF. Written as DNA, the CDR3 is TGTGCCAGCAGTTTATGGGCCCCCGGACAGGGCATTTACGAGCAGTACTTC.